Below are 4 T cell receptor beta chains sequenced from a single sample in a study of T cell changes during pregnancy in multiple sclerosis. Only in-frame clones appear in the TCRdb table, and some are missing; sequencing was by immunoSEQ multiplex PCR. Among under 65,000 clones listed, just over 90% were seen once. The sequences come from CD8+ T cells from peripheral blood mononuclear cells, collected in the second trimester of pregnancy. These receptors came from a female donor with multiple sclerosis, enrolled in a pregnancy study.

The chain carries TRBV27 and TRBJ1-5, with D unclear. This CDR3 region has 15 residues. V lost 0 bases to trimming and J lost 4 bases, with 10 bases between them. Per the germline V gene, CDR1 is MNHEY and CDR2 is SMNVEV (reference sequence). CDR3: CASSLSTRPNQPQHF. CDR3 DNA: TGTGCCAGCAGTTTATCGACCAGGCCTAATCAGCCCCAGCATTTT.

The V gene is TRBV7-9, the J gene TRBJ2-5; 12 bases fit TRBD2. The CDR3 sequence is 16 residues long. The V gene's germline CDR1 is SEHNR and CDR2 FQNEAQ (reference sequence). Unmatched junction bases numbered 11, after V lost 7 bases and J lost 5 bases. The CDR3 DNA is TGTGCCAGCACCCTGACTAGCGGGGGCTCAGGGGAGACCCAGTACTTC. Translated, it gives CASTLTSGGSGETQYF.

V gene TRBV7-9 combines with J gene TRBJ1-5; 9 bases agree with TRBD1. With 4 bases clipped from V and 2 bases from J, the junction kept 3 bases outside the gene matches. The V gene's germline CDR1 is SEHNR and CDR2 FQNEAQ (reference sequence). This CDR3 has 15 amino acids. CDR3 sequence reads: CASSSTGGGNQPQHF. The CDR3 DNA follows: TGTGCCAGCAGCTCCACAGGGGGCGGCAATCAGCCCCAGCATTTT.

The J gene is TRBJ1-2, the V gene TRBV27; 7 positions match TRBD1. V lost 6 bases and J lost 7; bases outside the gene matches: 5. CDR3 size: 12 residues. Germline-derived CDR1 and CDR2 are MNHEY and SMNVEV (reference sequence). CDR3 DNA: TGTGCCAGCAGGGAGGGGGCTCTTGGCTACACCTTC. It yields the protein CASREGALGYTF.